One sample yielded the 25 T cell receptor beta chains listed below, sequenced in a study of T cells in Graves' hyperthyroidism and ophthalmopathy. Using RNA transcripts as the source, TCR beta CDR3 regions were amplified. TCR CDR3 underwent first-round RT-PCR with the HTBI primer set. TCRdb re-called the multiplex PCR reads with MiXCR, one entry per CDR3 protein. The sample carries approximately 620,000 distinct CDR3 sequences, approximately 16% recorded once. The material sequenced was blood. These receptors were obtained from a woman between 40 and 50 years old with Graves' ophthalmopathy.

A note on this clonotype: Without the conserved terminal phenylalanine or tryptophan, this CDR3 likely stems from a read error. The gene calls are TRBV12-3 or TRBV12-4 and TRBJ1-2; 12 bases are shared with TRBD1. This CDR3 is built from 14 residues. Germline trimming cut 6 bases from V and 8 bases from J; bases unmatched to any gene: 7. The CDR3 sequence: CASSRDRGRRGYTL. The DNA of the CDR3 is TGTGCCAGCAGCCGGGACAGGGGGCGTCGGGGCTACACCCTC.

Comments on this clonotype: A read error may account for a junction end that differs from germline. The chain has TRBV12-3 or TRBV12-4 and TRBJ1-1, with D maybe TRBD1 (5 bases). The CDR3 contains 11 residues. The CDR3 loop reads CASSSQAKAFF. The CDR3 DNA reads TGCGCCAGCAGTTCACAGGCCAAAGCTTTCTTT.

This clonotype has more than one count but fewer than ten. The chain carries TRBV6-1 and TRBJ1-5; 9 bases fit TRBD1. J was trimmed by 1 base and V by 1 base; bases with no gene match: 2. Germline-derived CDR1 and CDR2 are MNHNS and SASEGT. The CDR3 covers 16 residues. In nucleotides, the CDR3 is TGTGCCAGCAGTGAAGTGACAGGGGGGAGCAATCAGCCCCAGCATTTT. This gives the protein CASSEVTGGSNQPQHF.

This clonotype was recorded many times. CDR3 region: CSARVSTGGNTEAFF. DNA for the CDR3: TGCAGTGCTAGAGTCAGTACAGGGGGAAACACTGAAGCTTTCTTT. This sequence joins TRBV20-1 and TRBJ1-1; 8 bases are shared with TRBD1. The V and J ends lost 1 base and 2 bases, in that order; junction bases with no gene match: 6. The CDR3 extends over 15 amino acids. Germline V lookup: CDR1 DFQATT, CDR2 SNEGSKA (reference sequence).

In its sample, this clonotype was seen many times. The rearrangement uses TRBV18 and TRBJ2-1; D gene ambiguous. The CDR3 sequence is 12 residues long. Germline CDR1 KGHSH, CDR2 LQKENI. V lost 3 bases and J 5 bases, leaving 5 bases between the germline ends. CDR3 DNA: TGTGCCAGCTCACCGTACGACAATGAGCAGTTCTTC. It codes for CASSPYDNEQFF.

The sample holds one count of this clonotype. This chain connects TRBV6-1 to TRBJ2-3, with 10 bases fitting TRBD2. The CDR3 covers 18 residues. Trimming removed 0 bases from V and 8 bases from J; junction bases left unmatched: 14. In germline, CDR1 is MNHNS, CDR2 SASEGT. The CDR3 DNA follows: TGTGCCAGCAGTGAAGCCCTAGCTAGCGGGAGTAGTTTTGGTACGCAGTATTTT. Its translation: CASSEALASGSSFGTQYF.

This clonotype has more than one count but fewer than ten. The CDR3 sequence is CASSGRDRGFLGNSPLHF. CDR3 DNA sequence: TGTGCCAGCAGCGGTCGGGACAGGGGATTTTTGGGGAATTCACCCCTCCACTTT. The V call is TRBV9, the J call TRBJ1-6; 10 nucleotides agree with TRBD1. Germline CDR1 and CDR2: SGDLS and YYNGEE. Unmatched junction bases numbered 13, after V lost 3 bases and J lost 7 bases. CDR3 size: 18 residues.

This clonotype was picked up a small number of times. V usage is TRBV4-1 and J usage is TRBJ2-7; D is unresolved. The CDR3 covers 16 residues. Trimming took off 3 bases at V and 5 bases at J, with 20 bases between the two ends. The V gene's germline CDR1 is MGHRA and CDR2 YSYEKL. CDR3 sequence: CASSQDQRLVRNEQYF. CDR3 in DNA: TGCGCCAGCAGCCAGGATCAGCGCCTGGTGAGAAACGAGCAGTACTTC.

In this sample, this clonotype turned up many times. This chain joins TRBV20-1 and TRBJ1-1, with D hard to call. The V end lost 7 bases, the J end lost 5 bases, and 14 bases lay between the germline ends. This CDR3 is 12 amino acids long. CDR1 and CDR2 (germline): DFQATT, SNEGSKA (reference sequence). CDR3 region: CSVPYGETEAFF. CDR3 nucleotides: TGCAGTGTTCCGTACGGGGAGACTGAAGCTTTCTTT.

This clonotype occurred a few times. The rearrangement joins TRBV3-1 to TRBJ2-5; 10 nucleotides match TRBD2. This CDR3 is 17 amino acids long. Germline V lookup: CDR1 LGHDT, CDR2 YNNKEL (reference sequence). V shed 2 bases and J 5 bases; nucleotides not matched to a gene: 11. CDR3 region: CASSQLTSGDGAETQYF. CDR3 nucleotides: TGTGCCAGCAGCCAACTTACTAGCGGGGACGGAGCTGAGACCCAGTACTTC.

This clonotype appeared many times. The V call is TRBV7-9, the J call TRBJ1-1; no clear D. The CDR3 runs 17 residues. The V and J ends lost 1 base and 0 bases respectively, with 15 bases between them. Germline-derived CDR1 and CDR2 are SEHNR and FQNEAQ (reference sequence). CDR3 sequence (DNA): TGTGCCAGCAGCTTAGACGGTGAATGGCAAGTGAACACTGAAGCTTTCTTT. Protein sequence: CASSLDGEWQVNTEAFF.

There are many counts of this clonotype. The rearrangement joins TRBV5-1 to TRBJ2-1, with 10 bases aligning to TRBD2. V shed 5 bases, J shed 6 bases, and the junction held 11 bases outside the gene matches. Germline values: CDR1 SGHRS, CDR2 YFSETQ. CDR3 length: 16 amino acids. The CDR3 bases are TGCGCCAGCAGGGCCCCCGGGACTAGCGTGAGCAATGAGCAGTTCTTC. Translated: CASRAPGTSVSNEQFF.

This clonotype occurred many times. The chain couples TRBV5-1 to TRBJ2-2; perhaps TRBD1 as D (5 bases). Germline V lookup: CDR1 SGHRS, CDR2 YFSETQ. Trimming pared 5 bases from V and 0 bases from J, leaving 14 bases between. The CDR3 contains 16 residues. As DNA, the CDR3 is TGCGCCAGCAGTCTGGACAAGACCGCGAACACCGGGGAGCTGTTTTTT. Protein: CASSLDKTANTGELFF. The variable domain in full, with the rest retrieved from reference TRBV5-1 and TRBJ2-2, is KAGVTQTPRYLIKTRGQQVTLSCSPISGHRSVSWYQQTPGQGLQFLFEYFSETQRNKGNFPGRFSGRQFSNSRSEMNVSTLELGDSALYLCASSLDKTANTGELFFGEGSRLTVL.

The V gene is TRBV27, the J gene TRBJ2-3; D is unresolved. CDR1 and CDR2 from the germline V gene are MNHEY and SMNVEV (reference sequence). The V gene lost 6 bases and the J gene lost 5 bases, with 18 bases spanning the gap. The CDR3 is made up of 15 amino acids. The CDR3 reads CASRPYLVGRDTQYF. DNA for the CDR3: TGTGCCAGCAGACCGTATCTAGTGGGTCGAGATACGCAGTATTTT.

This clonotype was seen ten or more times. The V gene is TRBV28, the J gene TRBJ1-5; no definite D call. Trimming removed 2 bases from V and 4 bases from J, with 15 bases in between. The CDR3 covers 16 residues. Per germline, CDR1 MDHEN and CDR2 SYDVKM. CDR3 DNA sequence: TGTGCCAGCAGTTTACCGGGGAGGGCGGGGAATCAGCCCCAGCATTTT. Its protein product is CASSLPGRAGNQPQHF.

The sample holds many counts of this clonotype. J is TRBJ2-5 and V is TRBV29-1; 7 bases fit TRBD2. Germline V gene lookup returns CDR1 SQVTM and CDR2 ANQGSEA. There are 12 residues in the CDR3. J was trimmed by 1 base and V by 7 bases; bases with no gene match: 3. The CDR3 DNA follows: TGCAGCGGTGGGACTATCCAAGAGACCCAGTACTTC. Its protein product is CSGGTIQETQYF.

The table lists this clonotype with many counts. The genes are TRBV27 and TRBJ2-1; D is possibly TRBD2 (6 bases). Trimming removed 6 bases at V and 8 bases at J, with 20 bases between. The CDR3 extends over 15 amino acids. In germline, CDR1 is MNHEY, CDR2 SMNVEV (reference sequence). CDR3: CASRPGASDRYEQFF. CDR3 DNA sequence: TGTGCCAGCAGGCCCGGGGCTAGCGATAGGTATGAGCAGTTCTTC.

This clonotype was seen only a few times. One end of the junction does not line up with germline, which may come from a read error. CDR3 DNA sequence: TGTGCTAGCAGCCCCGCCGGGAGGGTTGGTGAGCAGTTCTTC. Its protein product is CASSPAGRVGEQFF. The genes are TRBV7-7 and TRBJ2-1; 8 nucleotides match TRBD2. The CDR3 is made up of 14 amino acids. CDR1 and CDR2 (germline): SSHAT, FNYEAQ (reference sequence).

The chain links TRBV20-1 to TRBJ1-5, with D unresolved. The CDR3 runs to 15 residues. V shed 6 bases and J shed 2 bases, with 17 bases lying between them. Germline CDR1 reads DFQATT; CDR2 reads SNEGSKA (reference sequence). The CDR3 DNA reads as TGCAGTGCGCCTGAAGGGCGGGTTCGCAATCAGCCCCAGCATTTT. Protein: CSAPEGRVRNQPQHF.

The chain joins TRBV27 to TRBJ1-5, with 7 bases matching TRBD1. Germline CDR1 reads MNHEY; CDR2 reads SMNVEV (reference sequence). V was clipped by 6 bases and J by 7 bases; unmatched bases: 12. The CDR3 covers 15 residues. The CDR3: CASRSNPGGRQPQHF. The CDR3 bases are TGTGCCAGCAGGTCCAATCCAGGGGGGCGGCAGCCCCAGCATTTT.

This clonotype has ten or more counts. The V gene is TRBV7-6, the J gene TRBJ2-1; 13 bases fit TRBD2. CDR1 and CDR2 (germline): SGHVS, FNYEAQ. The ends lost 5 bases at V and 4 bases at J; junction bases unmatched: 11. This CDR3 is built from 18 residues. The CDR3 DNA sequence: TGTGCCAGCAGCCCGTACGGACTAGCGGGAGTTAGGTACAATGAGCAGTTCTTC. Its translation: CASSPYGLAGVRYNEQFF.

This clonotype was observed a few times. The V call is TRBV5-1, the J call TRBJ2-1; 9 nucleotides line up with TRBD1. V was clipped by 5 bases and J by 8 bases; unmatched bases: 11. The germline V gene has CDR1 SGHRS and CDR2 YFSETQ. The CDR3 spans 15 residues. The CDR3 DNA sequence: TGCGCCAGCAGGCCTCCCGGGACAGGGAGTCATGAGCAGTTCTTC. Its translation is CASRPPGTGSHEQFF.

This clonotype showed up many times. The rearrangement uses TRBV12-3 or TRBV12-4 and TRBJ1-3; TRBD1 agrees at 7 bases. This CDR3 contains 14 residues. V lost 4 bases and J lost 2; bases outside the gene matches: 2. CDR3 DNA: TGTGCCAGCAGTTACGGGACAGCTGGAAACACCATATATTTT. It specifies CASSYGTAGNTIYF.

This clonotype has just a few counts. The rearrangement joins TRBV28 to TRBJ1-2, with TRBD1 as a possible D gene (5 bases). The germline CDR1 and CDR2 sequences are MDHEN and SYDVKM. The V and J ends lost 2 bases and 4 bases respectively, with 14 bases between them. This CDR3 has 15 residues. DNA of the CDR3: TGTGCCAGCAGTTTAATGGGGGGTCAGGGCTATGGCTACACCTTC. It translates to CASSLMGGQGYGYTF.

In this sample, this clonotype turned up many times. CDR3 in DNA: TGTGCCGGCGCCGGACGGGGGGGGAATTCACCCCTCCACTTT. Its translation: CAGAGRGGNSPLHF. The genes are TRBV2 and TRBJ1-6; possible D gene TRBD1, 5 bases. Germline assignment: CDR1 SNHLY and CDR2 FYNNEI. This CDR3 region has 14 residues. V lost 11 bases, J lost 7 bases, and 18 bases lay in between.